These 26 T cell receptor beta chains came from one sample sequenced in a study of human T cells and chemical hapten exposure. Time point reported: patch test 3, about 24 weeks after DPC sensitization. As to treatment: therapeutic diphenylcyclopropenone sensitization with weekly scalp DPC. Each CDR3 protein gets one entry after TCRdb re-called the RACE reads with MiXCR. The sample carries about 97,000 distinct CDR3 sequences, roughly 27% recorded once. Specimen: whole blood, collected in connection with sensitization to the hapten diphenylcyclopropenone (DPC). These receptors were obtained from a man aged 40-55 years with alopecia areata. Some clones in this sample may be carry-over from other donors' samples.

The V gene is TRBV12-3 or TRBV12-4, the J gene TRBJ2-7, with D hard to call. There are 15 residues in the CDR3. V was clipped by 5 bases and J by 0 bases, with 14 bases between them. As DNA, the CDR3 is TGTGCCAGCAGTACCGACAACCCGCCCTCCTACGAGCAGTACTTC. It encodes CASSTDNPPSYEQYF.

A few counts support this clonotype. This chain connects TRBV6-6 to TRBJ2-7; weak D call: TRBD1 (6 bases). Germline V gives CDR1 MNHNY, CDR2 SVGAGI (reference sequence). Trimming left V 5 bases short and J 1 base short, with 18 bases between. The CDR3 sequence is 16 residues long. CDR3: CASSVPRTASSYEQYF. The CDR3 coding sequence is TGTGCCAGCAGTGTCCCCCGGACAGCCAGTTCCTACGAGCAGTACTTC.

The chain couples TRBV6-5 to TRBJ2-5; D possibly corresponds to TRBD2 (6 bases). Trimming took off 5 bases at V and 5 bases at J, with 12 bases between the two ends. Germline CDR1 reads MNHEY; CDR2 reads SVGAGI. The CDR3 contains 13 residues. Written as DNA, the CDR3 is TGTGCCAGCAGTCGCGGGACGTTGGAGACCCAGTACTTC. It specifies CASSRGTLETQYF.

V and J are TRBV30 and TRBJ2-7; the D is unclear. The CDR3 covers 12 residues. Trimming stripped 3 bases from V and 4 bases from J, with 10 bases between. CDR1 GTSNPN and CDR2 SVGIG come from the germline V gene (reference sequence). CDR3 in DNA: TGTGCCTGGAGCCCACCGGGTTACGAGCAGTACTTC. Its translation: CAWSPPGYEQYF.

V gene TRBV11-3 combines with J gene TRBJ1-5, with D hard to call. The germline CDR1 and CDR2 sequences are SGHNT and YENEEA. Trimming pared 9 bases from V and 0 bases from J, leaving 6 bases between. The CDR3 length is 12 residues. CDR3 region: CARVYSNQPQHF. The CDR3 DNA sequence: TGTGCCAGAGTTTATAGCAATCAGCCCCAGCATTTT.

This clonotype was seen a few times. The V call is TRBV6-5, the J call TRBJ2-7; TRBD1 matches 10 bases. V dropped 6 bases and J dropped 2; count of bases not matched to a gene: 10. This CDR3 contains 16 residues. The V gene's germline CDR1 is MNHEY and CDR2 SVGAGI. The CDR3 sequence is CASSRSSGTGAYEQYF. The CDR3 DNA sequence: TGTGCCAGCAGCCGTAGCTCCGGGACAGGGGCCTACGAGCAGTACTTC.

This sequence joins TRBV27 and TRBJ1-4, with D maybe TRBD1 (6 bases). Trimming took off 7 bases at V and 0 bases at J, with 9 bases between the two ends. Germline V CDR1 and CDR2: MNHEY, SMNVEV (reference sequence). The CDR3 is 14 amino acids. As DNA, the CDR3 is TGTGCCAGCAAGAACAGGGCAACTAATGAAAAACTGTTTTTT. Translated, it gives CASKNRATNEKLFF.

This rearrangement joins TRBV6-2 or TRBV6-3 to TRBJ2-7, with D possibly matching TRBD2 (6 bases). V was pared by 0 bases and J by 3 bases, with 18 bases between. The CDR3 is 17 amino acids. Germline CDR1 and CDR2: MNHEY and SVGEGT. As DNA, the CDR3 is TGTGCCAGCAGTTACTCGACTAGTTTGGACCGGGGCTACGAGCAGTACTTC. This encodes CASSYSTSLDRGYEQYF.

This CDR3 reads CASSERQETSYEQYF. CDR3 bases: TGTGCCAGCAGTGAACGACAGGAGACCTCCTACGAGCAGTACTTC. The chain employs TRBV2 and TRBJ2-7; TRBD1 might be the D (6 bases). The CDR3 is made up of 15 amino acids. V lost 2 bases and J lost 0, with 11 bases in between. Germline CDR1 and CDR2: SNHLY and FYNNEI.

This clonotype was observed many times. The chain has TRBV20-1 and TRBJ2-3; D uncertain. The CDR3 has 11 amino acids. V shed 5 bases and J shed 7 bases, with 10 bases lying between them. Germline V gene data show CDR1 as DFQATT and CDR2 as SNEGSKA (reference sequence). In DNA form, the CDR3 reads TGCAGTGCTTTCGAGCATAATACGCAGTATTTT. The encoded protein is CSAFEHNTQYF.

This clonotype was recorded many times. The chain joins TRBV28 to TRBJ2-7; a possible D gene is TRBD1 (5 bases). The CDR3 covers 14 residues. V was cut by 6 bases and J by 4 bases, with 16 bases left in between. Germline assignment: CDR1 MDHEN and CDR2 SYDVKM. CDR3 region: CASRNYDSIYEQYF. CDR3 coding DNA: TGTGCCAGCAGAAATTACGACAGCATATACGAGCAGTACTTC.

The rearrangement links TRBV7-9 to TRBJ2-7; unclear D gene. CDR3 length equals 13 residues. CDR1 is SEHNR and CDR2 is FQNEAQ in the germline V gene (reference sequence). V lost 6 bases and J lost 6, with 15 bases in between. In DNA, the CDR3 is TGTGCCAGCAGTAATACCCTCTCCACCGAGCAGTACTTC. This codes for CASSNTLSTEQYF.

The chain uses TRBV7-2 and TRBJ2-3; the D call may be TRBD1 or TRBD2 (6 bases each). The CDR3 runs to 14 residues. Germline V gene lookup returns CDR1 SGHTA and CDR2 FQGNSA. V dropped 4 bases and J dropped 5 bases, with 13 bases sitting between them. The CDR3 coding sequence is TGTGCCAGCAGCTCACGGGGGCTACGAGATACGCAGTATTTT. Protein sequence: CASSSRGLRDTQYF.

This sequence joins TRBV9 and TRBJ2-5; unclear D gene. Trimming removed 0 bases at V and 0 bases at J, with 6 bases between. There are 14 residues in the CDR3. CDR1 and CDR2 (germline): SGDLS, YYNGEE. CDR3 sequence reads: CASSVGSYQETQYF. The CDR3 DNA is TGTGCCAGCAGCGTAGGATCCTACCAAGAGACCCAGTACTTC.

In this sample, this clonotype turned up a few times. The chain is built from TRBV25-1 and TRBJ2-1; the D gene could be TRBD1 or TRBD2 (5 bases each). CDR3 length: 13 residues. The germline V gene has CDR1 MGHDK and CDR2 SYGVNS. V lost 7 bases to trimming and J lost 3 bases, with 10 bases between them. In DNA, the CDR3 is TGTGCCAGCACCGAGGGGAGCTACAATGAGCAGTTCTTC. Its protein is CASTEGSYNEQFF.

The V call is TRBV7-2, the J call TRBJ2-5, with D maybe TRBD1 (6 bases). CDR1 and CDR2 from the germline V gene are SGHTA and FQGNSA. The CDR3 loop spans 14 amino acids. The V end lost 5 bases, the J end lost 2 bases, and 12 bases lay between the germline ends. The CDR3 protein is CASSAMTGQETQYF. CDR3 coding DNA: TGTGCCAGCAGCGCAATGACAGGTCAAGAGACCCAGTACTTC.

This clonotype has just one count. The chain joins TRBV5-4 to TRBJ1-4; 9 nucleotides align to TRBD1. CDR1 is SGHNT, CDR2 YYREEE, per germline (reference sequence). There are 14 residues in the CDR3. V lost 5 bases to trimming and J lost 8 bases; unmatched junction nucleotides: 7. The CDR3 spells CASSRDRGREKLFF. The CDR3 nucleotides are TGTGCCAGCAGTCGCGACAGGGGGAGAGAAAAACTGTTTTTT.

This sequence joins TRBV12-5 and TRBJ1-1; no firm D call. CDR3 length: 12 residues. The germline V gene has CDR1 LGHNT and CDR2 FRNRAP. The V and J ends lost 7 bases and 9 bases respectively, with 15 bases between them. CDR3 nucleotide sequence: TGTGCTAGTGCCCTCGGTGATGAGAAAGCTTTCTTT. Its protein product is CASALGDEKAFF.

In its sample, this clonotype was seen many times. The chain uses TRBV10-3 and TRBJ1-1, with TRBD1 matching over 7 bases. With V trimmed by 4 bases and J by 0 bases, 8 bases remained unmatched. Germline V gives CDR1 ENHRY, CDR2 SYGVKD. The CDR3 length is 16 residues. The CDR3 DNA follows: TGTGCCATCAGTGCATTACAGGGGCAGTTGAACACTGAAGCTTTCTTT. Translating it yields CAISALQGQLNTEAFF.

The chain links TRBV7-9 to TRBJ2-3; 13 bases are shared with TRBD2. Germline V CDR1 and CDR2: SEHNR, FQNEAQ (reference sequence). This CDR3 is 17 amino acids long. Losses at the gene ends were 7 bases for V and 5 bases for J; bases not matched to a gene: 12. CDR3 in amino acids: CASTGRTSGGGEDTQYF. The CDR3 DNA follows: TGTGCCAGCACCGGACGGACTAGCGGGGGAGGGGAAGATACGCAGTATTTT.

This clonotype was seen many times. The chain couples TRBV11-2 to TRBJ2-1, with D perhaps matching TRBD1 or TRBD2 (6 bases each). Germline values: CDR1 SGHAT, CDR2 FQNNGV. The CDR3 length is 14 residues. The V end lost 3 bases, the J end lost 4 bases, and 10 bases lay between the germline ends. DNA of the CDR3: TGTGCCAGCAGCTTGGGGGGCCCTTACAATGAGCAGTTCTTC. Protein product: CASSLGGPYNEQFF.

The chain uses TRBV29-1 and TRBJ2-3, with no clear D. The CDR3 loop spans 14 amino acids. V lost 0 bases, J lost 8 bases, and 15 bases lay in between. Germline CDR1 SQVTM, CDR2 ANQGSEA. The CDR3 loop is CSVEDRQQHVTQYF. The CDR3 coding sequence is TGCAGCGTTGAAGATCGGCAACAGCACGTTACGCAGTATTTT.

In its sample, this clonotype was seen a few times. V usage is TRBV6-1 and J usage is TRBJ1-1, with D perhaps matching TRBD1 (5 bases). The V end was cut by 7 bases, the J end by 5 bases, with 11 bases between. The germline V gene has CDR1 MNHNS and CDR2 SASEGT. This CDR3 has 12 amino acids. The CDR3 reads CASNQGKTEAFF. The CDR3 coding sequence is TGTGCCAGCAACCAGGGAAAAACTGAAGCTTTCTTT.

The sample holds a few counts of this clonotype. The CDR3 protein is CASSVTGTGYEQYF. The CDR3 nucleotides read TGTGCCAGCAGTGTCACCGGGACAGGGTACGAGCAGTACTTC. The chain couples TRBV25-1 to TRBJ2-7, with TRBD1 identical over 9 bases. Germline V gene data show CDR1 as MGHDK and CDR2 as SYGVNS. The CDR3 covers 14 residues. The ends lost 4 bases at V and 4 bases at J; junction bases unmatched: 5.

This clonotype occurred a few times. CDR3 bases: TGTGCCACCAAAGAAGCCGGGGGCCTGGGCACCGGGGAGCTGTTTTTT. This codes for CATKEAGGLGTGELFF. The rearrangement uses TRBV15 and TRBJ2-2; D may correspond to TRBD1 or TRBD2 (6 bases each). The CDR3 length is 16 residues. Trimming took off 7 bases at V and 4 bases at J, with 19 bases between the two ends. From germline, CDR1 is LNHNV and CDR2 YYDKDF (reference sequence).

This clonotype showed up just a few times. V usage is TRBV7-2 and J usage is TRBJ2-3; 8 positions agree with TRBD2. The CDR3 is made up of 14 amino acids. Germline CDR1 reads SGHTA; CDR2 reads FQGNSA. V was clipped by 4 bases and J by 3 bases; unmatched bases: 3. The CDR3 spells CASSSGLATDTQYF. The CDR3 DNA sequence: TGTGCCAGCAGCTCCGGACTAGCTACAGATACGCAGTATTTT.